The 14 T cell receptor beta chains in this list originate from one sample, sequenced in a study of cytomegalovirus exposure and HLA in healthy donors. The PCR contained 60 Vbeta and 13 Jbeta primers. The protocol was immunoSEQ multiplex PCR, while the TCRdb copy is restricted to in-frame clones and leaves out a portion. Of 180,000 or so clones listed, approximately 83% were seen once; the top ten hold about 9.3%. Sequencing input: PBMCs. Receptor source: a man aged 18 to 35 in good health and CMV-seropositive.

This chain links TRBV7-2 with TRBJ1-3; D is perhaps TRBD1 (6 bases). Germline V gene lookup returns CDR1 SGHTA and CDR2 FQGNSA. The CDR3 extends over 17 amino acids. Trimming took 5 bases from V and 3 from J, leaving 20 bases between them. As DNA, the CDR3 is TGTGCCAGCAGCGCTTTGACAGGTCCGACTTATGGAAACACCATATATTTT. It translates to CASSALTGPTYGNTIYF.

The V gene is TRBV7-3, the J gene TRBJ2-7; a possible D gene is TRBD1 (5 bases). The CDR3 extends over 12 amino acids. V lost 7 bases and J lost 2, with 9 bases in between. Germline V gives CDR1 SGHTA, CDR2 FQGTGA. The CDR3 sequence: CASNRWPYEQYF. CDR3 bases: TGTGCCAGCAACAGGTGGCCCTACGAGCAGTACTTC.

CDR3 amino acids: CASSFFPYQPQHF. CDR3 DNA sequence: TGTGCCAGCAGTTTTTTCCCCTATCAGCCCCAGCATTTT. J is TRBJ1-5 and V is TRBV27; D not certain. The V end lost 3 bases, the J end lost 5 bases, and 8 bases lay between the germline ends. This CDR3 region has 13 residues. The V gene's germline CDR1 is MNHEY and CDR2 SMNVEV (reference sequence).

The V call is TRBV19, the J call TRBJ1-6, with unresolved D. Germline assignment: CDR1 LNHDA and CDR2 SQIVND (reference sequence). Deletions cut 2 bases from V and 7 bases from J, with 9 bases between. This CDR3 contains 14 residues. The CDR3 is CASSISGYNSPLHF. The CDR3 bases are TGTGCCAGTAGTATATCCGGGTACAATTCACCCCTCCACTTT.

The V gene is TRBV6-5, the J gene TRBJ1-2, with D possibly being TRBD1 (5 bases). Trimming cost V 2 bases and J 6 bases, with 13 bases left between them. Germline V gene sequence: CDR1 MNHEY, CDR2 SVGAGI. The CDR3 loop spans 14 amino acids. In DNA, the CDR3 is TGTGCCAGCAGTTACGTAAGGGGATTTAATGGCTACACCTTC. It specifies CASSYVRGFNGYTF.

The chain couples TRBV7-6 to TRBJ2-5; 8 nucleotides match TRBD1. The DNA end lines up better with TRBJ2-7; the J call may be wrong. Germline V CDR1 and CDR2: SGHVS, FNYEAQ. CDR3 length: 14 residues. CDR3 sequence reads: CASSSDRGADEQYF. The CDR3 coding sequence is TGTGCCAGCAGCAGCGACAGGGGTGCGGACGAGCAGTACTTC.

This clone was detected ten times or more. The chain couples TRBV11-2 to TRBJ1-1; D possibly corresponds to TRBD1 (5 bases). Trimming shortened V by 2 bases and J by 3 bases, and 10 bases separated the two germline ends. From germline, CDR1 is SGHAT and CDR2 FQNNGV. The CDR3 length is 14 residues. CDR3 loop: CASSLRWGDTEAFF. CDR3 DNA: TGTGCCAGCAGCTTAAGGTGGGGGGACACTGAAGCTTTCTTT.

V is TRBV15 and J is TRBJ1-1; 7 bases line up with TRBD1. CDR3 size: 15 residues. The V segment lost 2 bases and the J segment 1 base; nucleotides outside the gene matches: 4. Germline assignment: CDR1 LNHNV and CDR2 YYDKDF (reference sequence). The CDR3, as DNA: TGTGCCACCAGCAGAAAACAGGGGTGGAACACTGAAGCTTTCTTT. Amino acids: CATSRKQGWNTEAFF. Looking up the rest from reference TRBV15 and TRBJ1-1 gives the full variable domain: DAMVIQNPRYQVTQFGKPVTLSCSQTLNHNVMYWYQQKSSQAPKLLFHYYDKDFNNEADTPDNFQSRRPNTSFCFLDIRSPGLGDTAMYLCATSRKQGWNTEAFFGQGTRLTVV.

Here the CDR3 reads CASSIAPAGAYNEQFF. CDR3 sequence (DNA): TGTGCCAGTAGTATAGCCCCAGCGGGGGCCTACAATGAGCAGTTCTTC. The rearrangement uses TRBV19 and TRBJ2-1; 8 nucleotides match TRBD2. V was clipped by 1 base and J by 2 bases; unmatched bases: 4. This CDR3 contains 16 residues. Germline assignment: CDR1 LNHDA and CDR2 SQIVND (reference sequence).

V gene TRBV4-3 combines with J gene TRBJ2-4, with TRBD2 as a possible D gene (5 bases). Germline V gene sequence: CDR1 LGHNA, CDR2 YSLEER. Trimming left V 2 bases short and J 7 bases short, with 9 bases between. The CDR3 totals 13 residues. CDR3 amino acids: CASSQSGGNIQYF. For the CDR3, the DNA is TGCGCCAGCAGCCAAAGCGGAGGCAACATTCAGTACTTC.

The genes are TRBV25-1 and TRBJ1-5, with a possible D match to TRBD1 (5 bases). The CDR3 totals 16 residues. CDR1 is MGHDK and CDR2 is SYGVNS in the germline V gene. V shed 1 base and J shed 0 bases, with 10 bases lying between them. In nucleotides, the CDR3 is TGTGCCAGCAGTGAATTGCAGGGAAATAGCAATCAGCCCCAGCATTTT. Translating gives CASSELQGNSNQPQHF.

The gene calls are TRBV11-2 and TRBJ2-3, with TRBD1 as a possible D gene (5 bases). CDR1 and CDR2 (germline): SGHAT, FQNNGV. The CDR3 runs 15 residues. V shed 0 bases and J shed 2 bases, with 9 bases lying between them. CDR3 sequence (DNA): TGTGCCAGCAGCTTAGAAGGGGTGACCACAGATACGCAGTATTTT. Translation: CASSLEGVTTDTQYF.

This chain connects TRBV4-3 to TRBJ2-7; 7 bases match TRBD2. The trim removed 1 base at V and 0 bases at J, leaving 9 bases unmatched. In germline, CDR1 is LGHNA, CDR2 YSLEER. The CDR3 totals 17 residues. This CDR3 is CASSQGVDLAASYEQYF. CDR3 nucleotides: TGCGCCAGCAGCCAAGGAGTCGATCTAGCGGCCTCCTACGAGCAGTACTTC.

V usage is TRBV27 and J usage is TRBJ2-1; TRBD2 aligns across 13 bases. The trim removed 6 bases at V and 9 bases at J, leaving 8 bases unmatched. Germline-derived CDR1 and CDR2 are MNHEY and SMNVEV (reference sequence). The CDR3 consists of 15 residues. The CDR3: CASSSRLAGGSEQFF. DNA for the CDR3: TGTGCCAGCAGCTCCAGACTAGCGGGGGGTAGTGAGCAGTTCTTC.